This T cell receptor beta chain is drawn from a study of blood T cell repertoires in COVID-19. About the study: T cells, B-cell-depleted T cells, or PBMCs provided the cDNA or gDNA that served as material.

This clone has only a few counts. V was pared by 6 bases and J by 7 bases, with 9 bases of the junction left unmatched. This CDR3 contains 15 residues. Germline CDR1 and CDR2: LNHDA and SQIVND (reference sequence). Clones were read by immunoSEQ multiplex PCR, and TCRdb kept only the in-frame ones, dropping some. This sample has around 500,000 clones; around 85% occur once, and the top ten carry approximately 8%. The sequenced sample consisted of PBMCs or T cells enriched from blood (not recorded which). The clonotype was recovered from an older woman who had recovered from COVID-19. The chain employs TRBV19 and TRBJ2-2; 9 bases fit TRBD1. CDR3 in amino acids: CASRQQGAGGGELFF. The CDR3 DNA follows: TGTGCCAGTAGACAACAGGGGGCCGGTGGCGGGGAGCTGTTTTTT. Together with reference TRBV19 and TRBJ2-2, the CDR3 gives the full variable domain: DGGITQSPKYLFRKEGQNVTLSCEQNLNHDAMYWYRQDPGQGLRLIYYSQIVNDFQKGDIAEGYSVSREKKESFPLTVTSAQKNPTAFYLCASRQQGAGGGELFFGEGSRLTVL.